This TCR beta chain was obtained from a study of cytomegalovirus exposure and HLA in healthy donors. PCR amplification relied on 60 Vbeta primers (plus 13 Jbeta primers). Assay: immunoSEQ multiplex PCR; the TCRdb copy retains only in-frame clones and omits some. The sample lists roughly 150,000 clones, around 10% occurring once. This clone was detected a few times. Its antigen is unknown. One junction end disagrees with the germline gene, perhaps due to a read error. Findings and limits, study-wide: Some highly shared sequence variants likely arose as a pipeline artifact.

Sequenced input: PBMCs. This receptor was obtained from a male donor in good health and CMV-seronegative.

CDR3 nucleotides: TGTGCCAGCGGTTTGGGCCTCGAGCCCCAGCATTTT. Its protein product is CASGLGLEPQHF. The gene calls are TRBV28 and TRBJ1-5, with D unclear. Germline loops: CDR1 MDHEN, CDR2 SYDVKM. This CDR3 comprises 12 residues.